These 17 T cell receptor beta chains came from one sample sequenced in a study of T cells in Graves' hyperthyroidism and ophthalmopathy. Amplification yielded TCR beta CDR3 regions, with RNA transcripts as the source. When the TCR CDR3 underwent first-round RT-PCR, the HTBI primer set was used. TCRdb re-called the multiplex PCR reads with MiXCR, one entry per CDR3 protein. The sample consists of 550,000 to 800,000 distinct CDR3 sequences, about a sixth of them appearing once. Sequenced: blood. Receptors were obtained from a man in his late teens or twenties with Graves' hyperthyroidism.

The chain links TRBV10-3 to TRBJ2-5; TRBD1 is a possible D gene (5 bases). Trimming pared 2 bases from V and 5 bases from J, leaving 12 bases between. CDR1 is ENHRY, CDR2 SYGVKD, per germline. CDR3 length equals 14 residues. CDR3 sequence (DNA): TGTGCCATCAGTGAGGGCAGGGATATGGAGACCCAGTACTTC. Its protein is CAISEGRDMETQYF.

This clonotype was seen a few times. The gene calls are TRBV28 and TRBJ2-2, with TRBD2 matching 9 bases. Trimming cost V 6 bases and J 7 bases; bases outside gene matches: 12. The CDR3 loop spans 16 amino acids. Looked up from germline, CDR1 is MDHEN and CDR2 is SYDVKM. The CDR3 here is CASSSRREGQSGELFF. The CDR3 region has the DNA TGTGCCAGCAGCTCGAGGCGGGAGGGCCAGAGCGGGGAGCTGTTTTTT.

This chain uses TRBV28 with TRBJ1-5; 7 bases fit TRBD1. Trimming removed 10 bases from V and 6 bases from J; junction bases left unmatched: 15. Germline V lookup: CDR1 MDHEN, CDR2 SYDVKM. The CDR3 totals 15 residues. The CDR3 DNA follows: TGTGCCATTAAGAGGGGAGAGGGGGCGAGTCAGCCCCAGCATTTT. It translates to CAIKRGEGASQPQHF.

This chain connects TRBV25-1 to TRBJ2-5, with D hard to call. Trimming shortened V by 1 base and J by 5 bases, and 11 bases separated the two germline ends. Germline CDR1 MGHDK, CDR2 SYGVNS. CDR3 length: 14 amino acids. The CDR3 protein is CASSEFGTSETQYF. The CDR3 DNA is TGTGCCAGCAGTGAATTCGGTACCTCGGAGACCCAGTACTTC.

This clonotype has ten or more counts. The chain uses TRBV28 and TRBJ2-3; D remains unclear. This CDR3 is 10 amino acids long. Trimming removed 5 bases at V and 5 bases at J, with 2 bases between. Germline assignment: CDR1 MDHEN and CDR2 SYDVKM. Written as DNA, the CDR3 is TGTGCCAGCAGTGTAGATACGCAGTATTTT. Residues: CASSVDTQYF.

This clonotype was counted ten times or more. CDR3 bases: TGCGCCAGCAGCATAGCCGGACAGGGTTGGGAGCAGTACTTC. Protein product: CASSIAGQGWEQYF. This sequence joins TRBV5-1 and TRBJ2-7; 8 positions match TRBD1. The CDR3 is 14 residues long. Germline values: CDR1 SGHRS, CDR2 YFSETQ. After removal of 4 bases from V and 7 bases from J, the junction contained 10 bases not matched to a gene.

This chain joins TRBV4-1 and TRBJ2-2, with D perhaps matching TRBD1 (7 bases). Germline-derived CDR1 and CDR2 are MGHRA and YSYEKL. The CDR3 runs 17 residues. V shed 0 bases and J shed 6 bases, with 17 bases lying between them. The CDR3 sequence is CASSQDGGGWVAGELFF. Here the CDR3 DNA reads TGCGCCAGCAGCCAAGATGGAGGGGGCTGGGTGGCCGGGGAGCTGTTTTTT.

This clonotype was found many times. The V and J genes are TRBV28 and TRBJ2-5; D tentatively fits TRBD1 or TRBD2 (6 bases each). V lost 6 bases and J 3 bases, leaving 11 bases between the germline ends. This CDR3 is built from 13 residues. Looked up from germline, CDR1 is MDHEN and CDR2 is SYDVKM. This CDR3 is CASRTGGKETQYF. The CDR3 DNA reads TGTGCCAGCAGGACAGGAGGGAAAGAGACCCAGTACTTC.

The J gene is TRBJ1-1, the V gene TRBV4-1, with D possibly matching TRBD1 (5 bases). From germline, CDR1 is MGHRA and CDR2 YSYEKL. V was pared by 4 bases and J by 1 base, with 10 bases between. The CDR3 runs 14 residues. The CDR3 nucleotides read TGCGCCAGCAGCCCTCGACAGTCGAACACTGAAGCTTTCTTT. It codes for CASSPRQSNTEAFF.

CDR3 sequence: CASSQGSDGELFF. The CDR3 DNA reads as TGTGCCAGCAGCCAAGGGTCGGACGGGGAGCTGTTTTTT. V usage is TRBV4-2 and J usage is TRBJ2-2; unclear D gene. The germline V gene has CDR1 LGHNA and CDR2 YNFKEQ. This CDR3 is built from 13 residues. Trimming took off 1 base at V and 7 bases at J, with 7 bases between the two ends.

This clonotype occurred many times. The CDR3 protein is CASSSTTSGRAHIYEQYF. DNA for the CDR3: TGTGCCAGCAGCTCCACGACTAGCGGGAGGGCCCACATTTACGAGCAGTACTTC. The J gene is TRBJ2-7, the V gene TRBV7-2; TRBD2 matches 14 bases. The CDR3 has 18 amino acids. Trimming at V came to 4 bases and at J to 4 bases, leaving 12 bases not matched to a gene. The germline gives CDR1 SGHTA, CDR2 FQGNSA.

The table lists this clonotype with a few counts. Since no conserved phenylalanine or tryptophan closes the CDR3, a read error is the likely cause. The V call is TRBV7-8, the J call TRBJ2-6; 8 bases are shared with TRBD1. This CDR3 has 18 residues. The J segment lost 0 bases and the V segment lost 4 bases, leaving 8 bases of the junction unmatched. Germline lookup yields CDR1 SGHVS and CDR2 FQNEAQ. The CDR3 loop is CASSSRQGRLSGANVLTL. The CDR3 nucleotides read TGTGCCAGCAGCTCCCGACAGGGGAGACTCTCTGGGGCCAACGTCCTGACTCTC.

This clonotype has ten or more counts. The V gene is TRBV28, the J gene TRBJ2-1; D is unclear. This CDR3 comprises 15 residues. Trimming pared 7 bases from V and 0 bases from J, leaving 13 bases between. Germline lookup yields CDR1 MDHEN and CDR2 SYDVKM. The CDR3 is CASTYSTHSYNEQFF. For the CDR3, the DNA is TGTGCCAGCACCTACTCTACACACTCCTACAATGAGCAGTTCTTC.

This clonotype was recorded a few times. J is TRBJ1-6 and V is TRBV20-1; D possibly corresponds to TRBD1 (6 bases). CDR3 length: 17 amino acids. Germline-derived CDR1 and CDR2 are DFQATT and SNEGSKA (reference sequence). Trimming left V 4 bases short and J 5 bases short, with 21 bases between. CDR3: CSAIRLQGGGNNSPLHF. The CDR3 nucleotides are TGCAGTGCTATTAGGCTACAGGGTGGGGGGAATAATTCACCCCTCCACTTT.

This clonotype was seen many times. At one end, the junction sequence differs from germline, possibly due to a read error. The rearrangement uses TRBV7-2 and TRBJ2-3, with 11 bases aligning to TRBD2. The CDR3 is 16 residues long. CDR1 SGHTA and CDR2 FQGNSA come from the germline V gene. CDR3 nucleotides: TGTGCCAGCAGCATAGCGGGAGGGCCTGGCACAGATACGCAGTATTTT. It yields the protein CASSIAGGPGTDTQYF.

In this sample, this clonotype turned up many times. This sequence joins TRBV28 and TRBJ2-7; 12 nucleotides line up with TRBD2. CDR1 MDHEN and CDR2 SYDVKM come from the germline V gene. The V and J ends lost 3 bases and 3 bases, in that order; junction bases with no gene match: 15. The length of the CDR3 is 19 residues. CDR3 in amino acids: CASSFRQGLAGGPSYEQYF. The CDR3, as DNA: TGTGCCAGCAGTTTTCGACAGGGCCTAGCGGGAGGGCCGAGCTACGAGCAGTACTTC.

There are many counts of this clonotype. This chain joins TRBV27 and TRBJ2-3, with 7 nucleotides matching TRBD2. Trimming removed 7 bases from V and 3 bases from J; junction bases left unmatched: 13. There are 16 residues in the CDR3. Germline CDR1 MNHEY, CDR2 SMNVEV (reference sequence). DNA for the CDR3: TGTGCCAGCAATTTCAGGGCTAGCGGAGGGACAGATACGCAGTATTTT. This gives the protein CASNFRASGGTDTQYF.